The 16 T cell receptor beta chains below come from one sample, sequenced in a study of blood T cells in healthy people across ages. Then a second PCR, running roughly 7 to 11 cycles, was carried out with a sample-barcoded 5' primer and a J-beta primer mix. MiXCR, run by TCRdb on the 5' RACE reads, gives a single entry per CDR3 protein. Of about 640,000 distinct CDR3 sequences detected, 45% to 65% appear once; the ten largest clones hold more than 35%. Sequenced sample: blood. All receptors derive from a man in his fifties or sixties in good health.

This chain uses TRBV6-1 with TRBJ2-5; TRBD1 aligns across 12 bases. This CDR3 is built from 15 residues. Germline CDR1 and CDR2: MNHNS and SASEGT. V shed 4 bases, J shed 11 bases, and the junction held 11 bases outside the gene matches. CDR3 in amino acids: CASSVGTGGKGGQYF. The CDR3 DNA reads as TGTGCCAGCAGTGTCGGGACAGGGGGCAAAGGGGGGCAGTACTTC.

CDR3 nucleotides: TGTGCCAGCAGCCGCGGGTCACCCACGGCGAGTAACGGGCAGTACTTC. It translates to CASSRGSPTASNGQYF. The chain couples TRBV4-2 to TRBJ2-1, with a possible D match to TRBD2 (5 bases). The assigned J gene may be wrong: the sequence end matches TRBJ2-7 better. The CDR3 runs 16 residues. CDR1 is LGHNA and CDR2 is YNFKEQ in the germline V gene.

The chain uses TRBV11-2 and TRBJ2-4, with a weak D call TRBD2 (5 bases). With the DNA end fitting TRBJ2-5 better, the J assignment may be wrong. CDR3 length equals 15 residues. Germline CDR1 reads SGHAT; CDR2 reads FQNNGV. The CDR3: CASRPPGSTGETQYF. The CDR3 DNA reads TGTGCCAGCAGACCACCGGGCTCGACGGGGGAGACCCAGTACTTC.

The rearrangement joins TRBV13 to TRBJ2-7; D may be TRBD2 (6 bases). The CDR3 contains 13 residues. V was cut by 11 bases and J by 7 bases, with 21 bases left in between. The V gene's germline CDR1 is PRHDT and CDR2 FYEKMQ (reference sequence). As DNA, the CDR3 is TGTGCCTCGGCCGGGACCAAGGCGGGGGAGCAGTACTTC. It is translated as CASAGTKAGEQYF.

This clonotype was found a few times. The V call is TRBV10-1, the J call TRBJ2-1; D is perhaps TRBD2 (6 bases). The CDR3 sequence is 11 residues long. Trimming cost V 7 bases and J 10 bases, with 11 bases left between them. The germline gives CDR1 WNHNN, CDR2 SYGVQD (reference sequence). The CDR3 protein is CASMGRGEQFF. The CDR3 nucleotides are TGCGCCAGCATGGGGCGGGGAGAGCAGTTCTTC.

This clonotype was observed many times. The genes are TRBV15 and TRBJ2-1, with D perhaps assigned TRBD1 or TRBD2 (5 bases each). The V end lost 5 bases, the J end lost 11 bases, and 22 bases lay between the germline ends. This CDR3 spans 15 amino acids. The germline V gene has CDR1 LNHNV and CDR2 YYDKDF (reference sequence). The CDR3 bases are TGTGCCACCAGCGCCGCAGGGACGGCAATGAAAAAGCAGTTCTTC. Protein sequence: CATSAAGTAMKKQFF.

The chain combines TRBV6-5 with TRBJ2-7; either TRBD1 or TRBD2 may fit D (6 bases each). Germline assignment: CDR1 MNHEY and CDR2 SVGAGI. The CDR3 extends over 16 amino acids. The V end lost 0 bases, the J end lost 3 bases, and 15 bases lay between the germline ends. CDR3: CASSYSSRGRIYEQYF. CDR3 sequence (DNA): TGTGCCAGCAGTTACTCGAGTCGGGGGCGCATCTACGAGCAGTACTTC.

This chain joins TRBV7-8 and TRBJ2-1, with a possible D match to TRBD2 (6 bases). V lost 2 bases and J 5 bases, leaving 10 bases between the germline ends. Germline V gene sequence: CDR1 SGHVS, CDR2 FQNEAQ. This CDR3 is built from 14 residues. The DNA of the CDR3 is TGTGCCAGCAGCTTATTTAGCGGCCACAATGAGCAGTTCTTC. It codes for CASSLFSGHNEQFF.

This clonotype was found many times. This may be a read error: a much more frequent sequence differs by one nucleotide. The rearrangement links TRBV29-1 to TRBJ2-3, with D unresolved. The CDR3 loop spans 13 amino acids. Trimming removed 2 bases at V and 3 bases at J, with 9 bases between. The germline V gene encodes CDR1 SQVTM and CDR2 ANQGSEA. The DNA of the CDR3 is TGCAGCGTTGAACGATTGGGGACAGATACGCAGTATTTT. Translation gives CSVERLGTDTQYF.

The chain joins TRBV28 to TRBJ1-2, with unresolved D. This CDR3 region has 14 residues. V lost 3 bases and J lost 0, with 8 bases in between. The germline gives CDR1 MDHEN, CDR2 SYDVKM. The CDR3 sequence: CASSFGSANYGYTF. DNA for the CDR3: TGTGCCAGCAGTTTTGGGTCAGCTAACTATGGCTACACCTTC.

The table lists this clonotype with many counts. This sequence joins TRBV10-3 and TRBJ2-1, with a weak D call TRBD1 (6 bases). Looked up from germline, CDR1 is ENHRY and CDR2 is SYGVKD. Deletions cut 7 bases from V and 7 bases from J, with 14 bases between. The CDR3 extends over 13 amino acids. The chain's CDR3 is CAITPTGGNEQFF. CDR3 coding DNA: TGTGCCATCACCCCGACAGGCGGGAATGAGCAGTTCTTC.

Note on this clonotype: A much more abundant neighbour one base away suggests this may be a read error. The chain links TRBV2 to TRBJ2-3; no definite D call. V was trimmed by 2 bases and J by 1 base, leaving 10 bases between them. Germline loops: CDR1 SNHLY, CDR2 FYNNEI. The length of the CDR3 is 15 residues. Here the CDR3 reads CASSETRARTDTQYF. The CDR3 bases are TGTGCCAGCAGTGAAACGCGAGCCCGCACAGATACGCAGTATTTT.

The chain is built from TRBV12-3 or TRBV12-4 and TRBJ2-5; 7 bases agree with TRBD1. Trimming at V came to 6 bases and at J to 2 bases, leaving 12 bases not matched to a gene. CDR3 length: 16 amino acids. The CDR3 nucleotides read TGTGCCAGCAGGCCCCCGACAGGGAAGGGGCAAGAGACCCAGTACTTC. This sequence encodes CASRPPTGKGQETQYF.

The rearrangement joins TRBV6-5 to TRBJ1-2, with TRBD1 identical over 8 bases. The CDR3 runs to 15 residues. Germline V gene data show CDR1 as MNHEY and CDR2 as SVGAGI. V shed 3 bases and J 4 bases; nucleotides not matched to a gene: 7. The CDR3 reads CASSYSQQGGYGYTF. CDR3 sequence (DNA): TGTGCCAGCAGTTATTCCCAACAGGGGGGCTATGGCTACACCTTC.

The V gene is TRBV28, the J gene TRBJ1-5; D is uncertain. The CDR3 covers 15 residues. The V end was cut by 5 bases, the J end by 4 bases, with 15 bases between. The germline CDR1 and CDR2 sequences are MDHEN and SYDVKM. CDR3 coding DNA: TGTGCCAGCAGTGCCCCCCCAAGGGAGAATCAGCCCCAGCATTTT. It encodes CASSAPPRENQPQHF.

This chain links TRBV3-1 with TRBJ2-5; the match to TRBD2 covers 14 bases. V lost 1 base, J lost 2 bases, and 3 bases stayed unmatched. CDR1 is LGHDT, CDR2 YNNKEL, per germline (reference sequence). The CDR3 has 17 amino acids. CDR3 residues: CASSQGRLAGGQETQYF. Here the CDR3 DNA reads TGTGCCAGCAGCCAAGGCCGACTAGCGGGGGGGCAAGAGACCCAGTACTTC.